The rows below give T cell receptor beta chains drawn from one sample of a study of long-term antiretroviral therapy in people with HIV. Data came from immunoSEQ multiplex PCR; TCRdb stores just in-frame clones and leaves some out. The sample shows tens of thousands of clones, 75% to 90% of them seen only once. Sequenced here: unsorted PBMCs, sampled 4.2 to 4.5 years after starting antiretroviral therapy. These receptors all come from a man younger than 45 with HIV. Both conserved end residues are part of each CDR3. The D gene is left open where the match is weak. Clone size is not always given. Where it is, it says once, few, many or a class for expanded clones.

V gene: TRBV9
D gene: -
J gene: TRBJ1-5
clone size: -
CDR3 protein: CASSRDTNQPQHF
CDR3 DNA: TGTGCCAGCAGCAGGGACACAAATCAGCCCCAGCATTTT

V gene: TRBV6-6
D gene: -
J gene: TRBJ2-5
clone size: -
CDR3 protein: CASSYGQGQETQYF
CDR3 DNA: TGTGCCAGCAGTTACGGGCAGGGACAAGAGACCCAGTACTTC

V gene: TRBV5-4
D gene: -
J gene: TRBJ2-1
clone size: -
CDR3 protein: CASSLGRGLRNNEQFF
CDR3 DNA: TGTGCCAGCAGCTTGGGTAGGGGTTTGAGAAACAATGAGCAGTTCTTC

V gene: TRBV2
D gene: TRBD2
J gene: TRBJ2-1
clone size: -
CDR3 protein: CASSPGLPHYNEQFF
CDR3 DNA: TGTGCCAGCAGTCCGGGACTACCACACTACAATGAGCAGTTCTTC

V gene: TRBV4-1
D gene: -
J gene: TRBJ1-5
clone size: -
CDR3 protein: CASTPRLRGVYSNQPQHF
CDR3 DNA: TGCGCCAGCACCCCGCGGCTCCGTGGGGTGTATAGCAATCAGCCCCAGCATTTT

V gene: TRBV27
D gene: -
J gene: TRBJ2-3
clone size: -
CDR3 protein: CASARGRITDTQYF
CDR3 DNA: TGTGCCAGCGCCAGGGGAAGGATCACAGATACGCAGTATTTT

V gene: TRBV5-4
D gene: TRBD2
J gene: TRBJ2-1
clone size: -
CDR3 protein: CASSRSGDSYNEQFF
CDR3 DNA: TGTGCCAGCAGCCGGAGCGGGGATTCCTACAATGAGCAGTTCTTC

V gene: TRBV7-9
D gene: -
J gene: TRBJ2-7
clone size: -
CDR3 protein: CASSLTAGARYEQYF
CDR3 DNA: TGTGCCAGCAGCTTGACGGCCGGGGCCCGCTACGAGCAGTACTTC

V gene: TRBV10-3
D gene: TRBD1
J gene: TRBJ2-5
clone size: -
CDR3 protein: CAISDQSGGVQETQYF
CDR3 DNA: TGTGCCATCAGTGACCAGTCAGGGGGTGTTCAAGAGACCCAGTACTTC

V gene: TRBV6-6
D gene: -
J gene: TRBJ1-2
clone size: -
CDR3 protein: CASSSDYGYTF
CDR3 DNA: TGTGCCAGCAGTTCCGACTATGGCTACACCTTC

V gene: TRBV4-2
D gene: TRBD2
J gene: TRBJ2-7
clone size: -
CDR3 protein: CASSQEVLAGGYEQYF
CDR3 DNA: TGTGCCAGCAGCCAAGAGGTCCTAGCGGGGGGCTACGAGCAGTACTTC

V gene: TRBV28
D gene: TRBD1
J gene: TRBJ1-5
clone size: few
CDR3 protein: CASSTTGGGIQPQHF
CDR3 DNA: TGTGCCAGCAGTACCACAGGGGGTGGAATTCAGCCCCAGCATTTT

V gene: TRBV4-1
D gene: -
J gene: TRBJ2-4
clone size: -
CDR3 protein: CASSQEDGDIQYF
CDR3 DNA: TGCGCCAGCAGCCAAGAAGACGGGGACATTCAGTACTTC

V gene: TRBV6-4
D gene: -
J gene: TRBJ2-4
clone size: -
CDR3 protein: CASSDRRDGQGTVARAKNIQYF
CDR3 DNA: TGTGCCAGCAGTGACCGCCGGGACGGTCAGGGGACTGTAGCGCGTGCCAAAAACATTCAGTACTTC

V gene: TRBV4-2
D gene: TRBD1
J gene: TRBJ2-2
clone size: -
CDR3 protein: CASSQPGQGAYTGELFF
CDR3 DNA: TGTGCCAGCAGCCAACCCGGACAGGGGGCATATACCGGGGAGCTGTTTTTT

V gene: TRBV6-5
D gene: -
J gene: TRBJ2-2
clone size: -
CDR3 protein: CASSYSIRAVTGELFF
CDR3 DNA: TGTGCCAGCAGTTACTCGATTCGGGCGGTCACCGGGGAGCTGTTTTTT

V gene: TRBV6-1
D gene: -
J gene: TRBJ1-2
clone size: -
CDR3 protein: CASSEVYTTNYGYTF
CDR3 DNA: TGTGCCAGCAGTGAAGTATACACCACTAACTATGGCTACACCTTC

V gene: TRBV27
D gene: -
J gene: TRBJ2-3
clone size: -
CDR3 protein: CASSLGFSGGDSTDTQYF
CDR3 DNA: TGTGCCAGCAGTTTAGGATTTTCAGGCGGCGACAGCACAGATACGCAGTATTTT

V gene: TRBV2
D gene: -
J gene: TRBJ2-2
clone size: -
CDR3 protein: CASGRGGGSNTGELFF
CDR3 DNA: TGTGCCAGCGGAAGAGGGGGGGGGTCGAACACCGGGGAGCTGTTTTTT

V gene: TRBV15
D gene: -
J gene: TRBJ1-5
clone size: -
CDR3 protein: CATSSSGVRVGNQPQHF
CDR3 DNA: TGTGCCACCAGCAGTTCCGGCGTCAGGGTGGGCAATCAGCCCCAGCATTTT

V gene: TRBV6-1
D gene: -
J gene: TRBJ2-6
clone size: -
CDR3 protein: CASSGRTAGANVLTF
CDR3 DNA: TGTGCCAGCAGTGGACGGACAGCTGGGGCCAACGTCCTGACTTTC

V gene: TRBV5-5
D gene: -
J gene: TRBJ2-2
clone size: -
CDR3 protein: CASSLGLSGELFF
CDR3 DNA: TGTGCCAGCAGCTTGGGACTATCCGGGGAGCTGTTTTTT

V gene: TRBV4-1
D gene: TRBD2
J gene: TRBJ2-2
clone size: few
CDR3 protein: CASSYLHGREIRNTGELFF
CDR3 DNA: TGCGCCAGCAGCTACCTTCACGGGCGGGAGATAAGGAACACCGGGGAGCTGTTTTTT

V gene: TRBV2
D gene: -
J gene: TRBJ1-2
clone size: once
CDR3 protein: CASSENREFGYTF
CDR3 DNA: TGTGCCAGCAGTGAGAACAGGGAGTTTGGCTACACCTTC

V gene: TRBV19
D gene: -
J gene: TRBJ1-1
clone size: few
CDR3 protein: CASSLQGRGNAFF
CDR3 DNA: TGTGCCAGTAGCCTACAGGGAAGGGGGAATGCTTTCTTT

V gene: TRBV5-4
D gene: -
J gene: TRBJ1-2
clone size: -
CDR3 protein: CASSRDSYGYTF
CDR3 DNA: TGTGCCAGCAGCCGCGACAGTTATGGCTACACCTTC

V gene: TRBV27
D gene: -
J gene: TRBJ2-7
clone size: -
CDR3 protein: CASSPEGGGTRGEQYF
CDR3 DNA: TGTGCCAGCAGCCCAGAGGGGGGCGGAACAAGGGGCGAGCAGTACTTC

V gene: TRBV5-1
D gene: -
J gene: TRBJ2-7
clone size: -
CDR3 protein: CASTSKGSYEQYF
CDR3 DNA: TGCGCCAGTACCTCCAAGGGTTCCTACGAGCAGTACTTC

V gene: TRBV5-1
D gene: -
J gene: TRBJ2-6
clone size: -
CDR3 protein: CASSLDQGGANVLTF
CDR3 DNA: TGCGCCAGCAGCTTGGATCAGGGAGGGGCCAACGTCCTGACTTTC

V gene: TRBV29-1
D gene: TRBD2
J gene: TRBJ2-3
clone size: once
CDR3 protein: CSVATISVTSVGTDTQYF
CDR3 DNA: TGCAGCGTTGCCACTATATCCGTGACTAGCGTTGGGACAGATACGCAGTATTTT

V gene: TRBV6-1
D gene: TRBD2
J gene: TRBJ2-3
clone size: once
CDR3 protein: CASVSLVGRADTQYF
CDR3 DNA: TGTGCCAGCGTTTCACTAGTCGGGAGGGCGGATACGCAGTATTTT

V gene: TRBV18
D gene: -
J gene: TRBJ2-2
clone size: -
CDR3 protein: CASSLDRFSTGELFF
CDR3 DNA: TGTGCCAGCTCACTCGACAGATTCAGCACCGGGGAGCTGTTTTTT

V gene: TRBV28
D gene: -
J gene: TRBJ2-5
clone size: -
CDR3 protein: CASRGPDRYQETQYF
CDR3 DNA: TGTGCCAGCAGAGGGCCTGACAGATATCAAGAGACCCAGTACTTC

V gene: TRBV6-6
D gene: -
J gene: TRBJ2-1
clone size: -
CDR3 protein: CASIRRVDWNEQFF
CDR3 DNA: TGTGCCAGCATTCGCAGGGTGGATTGGAATGAGCAGTTCTTC

V gene: TRBV7-2
D gene: TRBD2
J gene: TRBJ2-5
clone size: -
CDR3 protein: CASSSTLSGRVWETQYF
CDR3 DNA: TGTGCCAGCAGCTCAACCCTTAGCGGGAGGGTTTGGGAGACCCAGTACTTC

V gene: TRBV7-2
D gene: -
J gene: TRBJ2-7
clone size: few
CDR3 protein: CASSPSRFYEQYF
CDR3 DNA: TGTGCCAGCAGCCCTAGCCGTTTTTACGAGCAGTACTTC

V gene: TRBV5-6
D gene: -
J gene: TRBJ1-4
clone size: -
CDR3 protein: CASSLGEKLFF
CDR3 DNA: TGTGCCAGCAGCTTGGGTGAAAAACTGTTTTTT

V gene: TRBV4-3
D gene: -
J gene: TRBJ2-3
clone size: -
CDR3 protein: CASSQDSATQYF
CDR3 DNA: TGCGCCAGCAGCCAAGATTCGGCTACGCAGTATTTT

V gene: TRBV19
D gene: -
J gene: TRBJ1-5
clone size: -
CDR3 protein: CASSIEVRNQPQHF
CDR3 DNA: TGTGCCAGTAGTATCGAGGTACGCAATCAGCCCCAGCATTTT

V gene: TRBV11-2
D gene: -
J gene: TRBJ2-6
clone size: -
CDR3 protein: CASSSVEGPPGANVLTF
CDR3 DNA: TGTGCCAGCAGCTCCGTAGAGGGCCCACCTGGGGCCAACGTCCTGACTTTC

V gene: TRBV29-1
D gene: TRBD2
J gene: TRBJ2-1
clone size: -
CDR3 protein: CSVEGGRGYNEQFF
CDR3 DNA: TGCAGCGTTGAGGGCGGGAGGGGCTACAATGAGCAGTTCTTC

V gene: TRBV29-1
D gene: -
J gene: TRBJ2-7
clone size: -
CDR3 protein: CSATGTTEYEQYF
CDR3 DNA: TGCAGCGCTACCGGGACGACAGAGTACGAGCAGTACTTC

V gene: TRBV4-1
D gene: -
J gene: TRBJ1-4
clone size: few
CDR3 protein: CASSPSVVINEKLFF
CDR3 DNA: TGCGCCAGCAGCCCCTCAGTAGTCATTAATGAAAAACTGTTTTTT

V gene: TRBV7-6
D gene: -
J gene: TRBJ1-4
clone size: -
CDR3 protein: CASSRGHTENEKLFF
CDR3 DNA: TGTGCCAGCAGCCGTGGGCATACCGAGAATGAAAAACTGTTTTTT

V gene: TRBV11-2
D gene: -
J gene: TRBJ2-7
clone size: -
CDR3 protein: CASSSLDSLKSYEQYF
CDR3 DNA: TGTGCCAGCAGCTCTTTAGACAGCTTAAAGTCCTACGAGCAGTACTTC